These 28 T cell receptor beta chains were all obtained from the same sample, sequenced in a study of T cell responses to AZD1222 COVID-19 vaccine. The assay was immunoSEQ multiplex PCR, and TCRdb's table has in-frame clones only and misses some. The sample consists of some 150,000 clones, about 93% of them appearing once. The material sequenced was peripheral blood, taken on day 0 of AZD1222 vaccination. Source of these receptors: an adult in good health.

CDR3 loop: CSAIASYEQYF. In DNA, the CDR3 is TGCAGTGCTATTGCCTCCTACGAGCAGTACTTC. This rearrangement joins TRBV20-1 to TRBJ2-7; D gene unclear. This CDR3 is 11 amino acids long. V was trimmed by 4 bases and J by 0 bases, leaving 4 bases between them. The germline gives CDR1 DFQATT, CDR2 SNEGSKA (reference sequence).

This sequence joins TRBV24-1 and TRBJ1-2, with 9 bases matching TRBD1. V was clipped by 4 bases and J by 7 bases; unmatched bases: 6. The V gene's germline CDR1 is KGHDR and CDR2 SFDVKD. The CDR3 loop spans 14 amino acids. This CDR3 is CATSEAGTGFGYTF. DNA for the CDR3: TGTGCCACCAGTGAAGCCGGGACAGGGTTTGGCTACACCTTC.

The gene calls are TRBV19 and TRBJ1-5; 8 positions match TRBD1. The CDR3 is made up of 14 amino acids. V was pared by 5 bases and J by 5 bases, with 5 bases of the junction left unmatched. Looked up from germline, CDR1 is LNHDA and CDR2 is SQIVND (reference sequence). The CDR3 spells CASSLTGADQPQHF. The DNA for the CDR3 is TGTGCCAGTAGTTTGACAGGGGCAGATCAGCCCCAGCATTTT.

CDR3 amino acids: CASSLSPAGELFF. CDR3 DNA: TGTGCCAGCAGTTTAAGCCCCGCCGGGGAGCTGTTTTTT. The V gene is TRBV27, the J gene TRBJ2-2; D is unclear. Germline V gives CDR1 MNHEY, CDR2 SMNVEV (reference sequence). This CDR3 spans 13 amino acids. Trimming took 2 bases from V and 6 from J, leaving 7 bases between them.

The chain links TRBV4-1 to TRBJ2-1, with TRBD1 matching over 9 bases. The length of the CDR3 is 16 residues. Unmatched junction bases numbered 14, after V lost 4 bases and J lost 10 bases. The V gene's germline CDR1 is MGHRA and CDR2 YSYEKL. CDR3 residues: CASSPTEDRGMAEQFF. In DNA form, the CDR3 reads TGCGCCAGCAGCCCTACCGAGGACAGGGGTATGGCGGAGCAGTTCTTC.

About this clone: Different DNA sequences within this sample yield the same CDR3. V is TRBV7-9 and J is TRBJ1-2, with D uncertain. From germline, CDR1 is SEHNR and CDR2 FQNEAQ (reference sequence). V lost 1 base and J 4 bases, leaving 4 bases between the germline ends. CDR3 size: 12 residues. The CDR3 sequence: CASSLEGYGYTF. The CDR3 DNA reads as TGTGCCAGCAGCTTAGAAGGCTATGGCTACACCTTC.

The chain joins TRBV2 to TRBJ1-2; TRBD1 is a possible D gene (6 bases). CDR1 and CDR2 (germline): SNHLY, FYNNEI. V lost 5 bases, J lost 5 bases, and 12 bases lay in between. The CDR3 has 13 amino acids. CDR3 amino acids: CASSTGSRYGYTF. The DNA of the CDR3 is TGTGCCAGCAGTACAGGGTCACGGTATGGCTACACCTTC. Combining the CDR3 with reference TRBV2 and TRBJ1-2 gives the whole variable domain EPEVTQTPSHQVTQMGQEVILRCVPISNHLYFYWYRQILGQKVEFLVSFYNNEISEKSEIFDDQFSVERPDGSNFTLKIRSTKLEDSAMYFCASSTGSRYGYTFGSGTRLTVV.

The rearrangement links TRBV30 to TRBJ1-6; D is possibly TRBD1 (6 bases). Germline CDR1 GTSNPN, CDR2 SVGIG (reference sequence). Trimming stripped 3 bases from V and 10 bases from J, with 13 bases between. The CDR3 consists of 13 residues. CDR3 residues: CAWRAGARSPLHF. The CDR3 bases are TGTGCCTGGAGGGCGGGGGCACGCTCACCCCTCCACTTT. The variable domain in full, with the rest retrieved from reference TRBV30 and TRBJ1-6, is SQTIHQWPATLVQPVGSPLSLECTVEGTSNPNLYWYRQAAGRGLQLLFYSVGIGQISSEVPQNLSASRPQDRQFILSSKKLLLSDSGFYLCAWRAGARSPLHFGNGTRLTVT.

The rearrangement links TRBV18 to TRBJ1-1; 7 bases are a match to TRBD1. V was clipped by 5 bases and J by 4 bases; unmatched bases: 10. The CDR3 runs to 15 residues. Germline V lookup: CDR1 KGHSH, CDR2 LQKENI. CDR3 DNA: TGTGCCAGCTCAGTTTTGACAGGGCGCGTCACTGAAGCTTTCTTT. This gives the protein CASSVLTGRVTEAFF. Drawing the rest from reference TRBV18 and TRBJ1-1, the complete variable domain is NAGVMQNPRHLVRRRGQEARLRCSPMKGHSHVYWYRQLPEEGLKFMVYLQKENIIDESGMPKERFSAEFPKEGPSILRIQQVVRGDSAAYFCASSVLTGRVTEAFFGQGTRLTVV.

This clone was observed once. The rearrangement joins TRBV9 to TRBJ2-5; 14 bases match TRBD2. Germline loops: CDR1 SGDLS, CDR2 YYNGEE. CDR3 length: 15 amino acids. J was trimmed by 2 bases and V by 7 bases; bases with no gene match: 4. CDR3 coding DNA: TGTGCCAGCGGCGGACTAGCGGGAGGACAAGAGACCCAGTACTTC. This encodes CASGGLAGGQETQYF.

This clone is a singleton in its sample. CDR3 protein: CAWGLAGIYEQYF. CDR3 nucleotides: TGTGCCTGGGGACTAGCGGGAATATACGAGCAGTACTTC. This chain uses TRBV30 with TRBJ2-7; 12 bases are a match to TRBD2. Germline V gene lookup returns CDR1 GTSNPN and CDR2 SVGIG (reference sequence). The trim removed 5 bases at V and 4 bases at J, leaving 3 bases unmatched. The CDR3 contains 13 residues.

CDR3 DNA: TGTGCCAGTATCCTACAGGGGAGTTATGGCTACACCTTC. It translates to CASILQGSYGYTF. V is TRBV19 and J is TRBJ1-2; 7 nucleotides align to TRBD1. The germline V gene encodes CDR1 LNHDA and CDR2 SQIVND (reference sequence). V lost 7 bases and J lost 5; bases outside the gene matches: 7. The CDR3 spans 13 residues. Based on the CDR3 plus reference TRBV19 and TRBJ1-2, the full variable domain is DGGITQSPKYLFRKEGQNVTLSCEQNLNHDAMYWYRQDPGQGLRLIYYSQIVNDFQKGDIAEGYSVSREKKESFPLTVTSAQKNPTAFYLCASILQGSYGYTFGSGTRLTVV.

This rearrangement joins TRBV10-2 to TRBJ2-1; D remains ambiguous. V was shortened by 1 base and J by 3 bases, with 13 bases between the two germline ends. The CDR3 consists of 16 residues. Looked up from germline, CDR1 is WSHSY and CDR2 is SAAADI. The DNA for the CDR3 is TGCGCCAGCAGTGAGTACCTCAAAATTCGCTACAATGAGCAGTTCTTC. Translated, it gives CASSEYLKIRYNEQFF.

The rearrangement links TRBV24-1 to TRBJ1-1; the D gene is possibly TRBD1 (5 bases). V shed 6 bases and J shed 2 bases, with 9 bases lying between them. The CDR3 consists of 13 residues. Per germline, CDR1 KGHDR and CDR2 SFDVKD. The CDR3 coding sequence is TGTGCCACCAGTTCACAGGATAACACTGAAGCTTTCTTT. It codes for CATSSQDNTEAFF.

This sequence joins TRBV3-1 (or the pseudogene TRBV3-2) and TRBJ2-7; TRBD2 agrees at 10 bases. This CDR3 contains 14 residues. The junction had 3 bases not matched to a gene; V was cut back by 1 base and J by 6 bases. Germline V gene sequence: CDR1 LGHDT, CDR2 YNNKEL (reference sequence). The CDR3, as DNA: TGTGCCAGCAGCCAAGTCGGGACTAGCGCCGAGCAGTACTTC. Residues: CASSQVGTSAEQYF.

This CDR3 is CASSPQGSSSYNEQFF. Written as DNA, the CDR3 is TGTGCCAGCTCACCACAGGGATCAAGCTCCTACAATGAGCAGTTCTTC. J is TRBJ2-1 and V is TRBV18; D is undetermined. The CDR3 runs to 16 residues. Germline V gene lookup returns CDR1 KGHSH and CDR2 LQKENI. Between the trimmed V and J ends, which lost 1 base and 0 bases, there was a span of 10 bases.

The J gene is TRBJ1-3, the V gene TRBV5-1; no firm D call. The germline V gene encodes CDR1 SGHRS and CDR2 YFSETQ. V lost 0 bases and J 0 bases, leaving 4 bases between the germline ends. This CDR3 region has 14 residues. CDR3 sequence: CASSLVSSGNTIYF. The CDR3 DNA sequence: TGCGCCAGCAGCTTGGTTAGCTCTGGAAACACCATATATTTT.

The chain combines TRBV19 with TRBJ2-7, with 7 bases matching TRBD2. Trimming took 3 bases from V and 0 from J; bases not matched to a gene: 5. The CDR3 is made up of 15 amino acids. Germline V gene data show CDR1 as LNHDA and CDR2 as SQIVND (reference sequence). DNA for the CDR3: TGTGCCAGTAGTATCTCACTAGCGATCTCCTACGAGCAGTACTTC. It codes for CASSISLAISYEQYF.

The J gene is TRBJ2-3, the V gene TRBV5-1; 7 positions agree with TRBD1. The germline CDR1 and CDR2 sequences are SGHRS and YFSETQ. The CDR3 covers 16 residues. Trimming took 4 bases from V and 1 from J; bases not matched to a gene: 9. CDR3 sequence (DNA): TGCGCCAGCAGCCAAACGACCACAGGGGGCACAGATACGCAGTATTTT. This encodes CASSQTTTGGTDTQYF. Filled out from reference TRBV5-1 and TRBJ2-3, the complete variable domain reads KAGVTQTPRYLIKTRGQQVTLSCSPISGHRSVSWYQQTPGQGLQFLFEYFSETQRNKGNFPGRFSGRQFSNSRSEMNVSTLELGDSALYLCASSQTTTGGTDTQYFGPGTRLTVL.

V gene TRBV27 combines with J gene TRBJ2-1, with 12 positions matching TRBD2. The CDR3 is made up of 15 amino acids. V dropped 5 bases and J dropped 9; count of bases not matched to a gene: 8. From germline, CDR1 is MNHEY and CDR2 SMNVEV (reference sequence). The CDR3 here is CASSPLGLAGVEQFF. DNA for the CDR3: TGTGCCAGCAGTCCTTTGGGACTAGCGGGCGTTGAGCAGTTCTTC.

The J gene is TRBJ1-5, the V gene TRBV24-1; tentatively, D is TRBD1 (6 bases). CDR1 and CDR2 (germline): KGHDR, SFDVKD. This CDR3 has 15 amino acids. V was cut by 9 bases and J by 2 bases, with 16 bases left in between. CDR3 sequence: CATRRAHRGNQPQHF. The DNA of the CDR3 is TGTGCCACCCGGAGGGCTCACAGGGGCAATCAGCCCCAGCATTTT.

The V and J genes are TRBV2 and TRBJ2-3, with 15 bases fitting TRBD2. Per the germline V gene, CDR1 is SNHLY and CDR2 is FYNNEI. V lost 4 bases and J lost 2; bases outside the gene matches: 4. This CDR3 has 17 amino acids. The CDR3 bases are TGTGCCAGCAGTGCTCGGACTAGCGGGAGGGCCACAGATACGCAGTATTTT. Translated, it gives CASSARTSGRATDTQYF. Looking up the rest from reference TRBV2 and TRBJ2-3 gives the full variable domain: EPEVTQTPSHQVTQMGQEVILRCVPISNHLYFYWYRQILGQKVEFLVSFYNNEISEKSEIFDDQFSVERPDGSNFTLKIRSTKLEDSAMYFCASSARTSGRATDTQYFGPGTRLTVL.

This chain links TRBV3-1 (or the pseudogene TRBV3-2) with TRBJ2-7, with D perhaps given as TRBD1 or TRBD2 (5 bases each). The ends were cut back, 5 bases at V and 2 bases at J, with 19 bases in the middle. The CDR3 extends over 16 amino acids. Germline loops: CDR1 LGHDT, CDR2 YNNKEL (reference sequence). The CDR3 nucleotides are TGTGCCAGCAGCAGTGGGACGGAAATACTCACCTACGAGCAGTACTTC. Translated: CASSSGTEILTYEQYF.

This clone was observed a single time. The rearrangement joins TRBV15 to TRBJ2-1, with TRBD2 matching over 9 bases. V lost 3 bases to trimming and J lost 8 bases; unmatched junction nucleotides: 11. The CDR3 is 16 amino acids. Germline values: CDR1 LNHNV, CDR2 YYDKDF (reference sequence). CDR3 protein: CATSSGVGTSWYEQFF. In DNA, the CDR3 is TGTGCCACCAGCAGTGGAGTCGGGACTAGCTGGTATGAGCAGTTCTTC.

The chain has TRBV5-4 and TRBJ2-7; tentatively, D is TRBD1 (6 bases). The CDR3 sequence is 16 residues long. The V gene's germline CDR1 is SGHNT and CDR2 YYREEE (reference sequence). V lost 4 bases and J 7 bases, leaving 24 bases between the germline ends. In DNA, the CDR3 is TGTGCCAGCAGCCCGGTAGGGCAGGGGTCGATAGGGGAGCAGTACTTC. It is translated as CASSPVGQGSIGEQYF.

The V and J genes are TRBV6-5 and TRBJ2-3; possible D gene TRBD1, 6 bases. In germline, CDR1 is MNHEY, CDR2 SVGAGI. Trimming shortened V by 10 bases and J by 2 bases, and 16 bases separated the two germline ends. The CDR3 is 14 residues long. The CDR3 coding sequence is TGTGCCACCGGCAGGGGAAATCCCACAGATACGCAGTATTTT. This codes for CATGRGNPTDTQYF.

This rearrangement joins TRBV18 to TRBJ2-7; 8 positions agree with TRBD2. The germline V gene encodes CDR1 KGHSH and CDR2 LQKENI. Germline trimming cut 2 bases from V and 7 bases from J; bases unmatched to any gene: 7. The CDR3 sequence is 14 residues long. The CDR3 DNA reads TGTGCCAGCTCACCAATAGCGGGAACGCGAGAGCAGTACTTC. Its translation is CASSPIAGTREQYF.

V and J are TRBV28 and TRBJ2-1; D gene ambiguous. Germline V gene sequence: CDR1 MDHEN, CDR2 SYDVKM. Trimming cost V 8 bases and J 7 bases, with 6 bases left between them. The CDR3 loop spans 10 amino acids. In nucleotides, the CDR3 is TGTGCCAGCCAAGGTAATGAGCAGTTCTTC. Translation: CASQGNEQFF.